This T cell receptor beta chain was documented in a study of CD8+ T cells in alopecia areata. Study results and limitations: The study found TCR sharing across patients less clear than in mice, possibly for HLA reasons.

Specified treatment: oral pan-JAK inhibitor, 5-10 mg twice daily. Individuals with alopecia areata gave both lesional scalp punch biopsies and peripheral blood for collection. Concerning this clone itself: Its specificity is not known.

The CDR3 consists of 15 residues. Germline V gene sequence: CDR1 SGHTA, CDR2 FQGNSA. V lost 1 base and J lost 5, with 14 bases in between. Investigators isolated RNA and reverse transcribed it into cDNA to act as the sequencing template. Method: immunoSEQ multiplex PCR; TCRdb's copy keeps in-frame clones and lacks some. The table records 15,000 to 20,000 clones, 59% of them present only once. This chain joins TRBV7-2 and TRBJ2-5, with D possibly being TRBD2 (6 bases). The input for sequencing was skin, taken at week 4, from a patient treated with tofacitinib. This receptor was taken from a human donor with alopecia areata. The CDR3, as DNA: TGTGCCAGCAGCTTAGTGCGGGGACGGGGTGAGACCCAGTACTTC. Residues: CASSLVRGRGETQYF. Full variable domain (rest looked up from reference TRBV7-2 and TRBJ2-5): GAGVSQSPSNKVTEKGKDVELRCDPISGHTALYWYRQSLGQGLEFLIYFQGNSAPDKSGLPSDRFSAERTGGSVSTLTIQRTQQEDSAVYLCASSLVRGRGETQYFGPGTRLLVL.